These T cell receptor beta chains were read from a single sample in a study of blood T cell repertoires in COVID-19. Repertoires were generated with immunoSEQ multiplex PCR, while TCRdb's copy carries only in-frame clones and drops some. The profile shows under 250,000 clones, 65% to 85% of them singletons. The sequenced sample consisted of peripheral blood. Every receptor here comes from a human donor in a cohort sampled during active COVID-19. CDR3s include the opening cysteine and the closing phenylalanine or tryptophan. A D gene is named only where the DNA matches it firmly.

j_call v_call d_call cdr3_length cdr3_aa
TRBJ1-4 TRBV9 NA 14 CASSVRQKGEKLFF
TRBJ1-6 TRBV19 NA 12 CASSIGEAPLHF
TRBJ1-1 TRBV5-1 NA 13 CASNTGWGTEAFF
TRBJ1-6 TRBV11-2 NA 15 CASSLRGLGNSPLHF
TRBJ2-5 TRBV28 NA 14 CASSSFEIRETQYF
TRBJ1-6 TRBV5-1 NA 15 CASSLTGTQNSPLHF
TRBJ1-1 TRBV3-1/TRBV3-2 TRBD1 16 CASSQWTGSLNTEAFF
TRBJ1-2 TRBV4-1 TRBD1 16 CASSPPRRGLLDGYTF
TRBJ2-5 TRBV7-2 TRBD2 14 CASSLGTSGGTQYF
TRBJ1-5 TRBV4-3 NA 14 CASSQTGSDQPQHF
TRBJ1-1 TRBV2 TRBD1 11 CATSRDREAFF
TRBJ2-3 TRBV28 TRBD1 16 CASTLQGGEITDTQYF
TRBJ2-7 TRBV3-1/TRBV3-2 NA 14 CASSQGTAMNEQYF
TRBJ2-5 TRBV7-8 TRBD2 20 CASSLPRLAGVTAYQETQYF
TRBJ1-5 TRBV19 NA 14 CASSIEDSSLPQHF
TRBJ1-6 TRBV6-4 NA 14 CASTEGEADSPLHF
TRBJ2-2 TRBV28 NA 15 CASSLVYSLGGELFF
TRBJ1-6 TRBV28 NA 19 CASSRPFHPAEAHNSPLHF
TRBJ2-1 TRBV6-1 NA 16 CASSESGKLAHNEQFF
TRBJ1-1 TRBV7-8 TRBD1 19 CASSLAPRTGGAQFHLSFF
TRBJ1-2 TRBV7-6 NA 13 CASSPTGNYGYTF
TRBJ2-7 TRBV15 TRBD2 16 CATSRGYAGGSNEQYF
TRBJ1-2 TRBV5-4 TRBD1 14 CASSLGQGYGGYTF
TRBJ2-2 TRBV5-1 TRBD1 15 CASSLRTGGTGELFF
TRBJ1-4 TRBV6-6 NA 14 CASSPRGSNEKLFF
TRBJ2-7 TRBV7-2 TRBD1 15 CASSIRDRGLYEQYF
TRBJ1-5 TRBV11-3 NA 15 CASSLGGTESQPQHF
TRBJ1-6 TRBV7-2 NA 15 CASSPNRKSNSPLHF
TRBJ2-5 TRBV10-2 NA 15 CASSEWEGGSETQYF
TRBJ1-1 TRBV2 NA 13 CASTGQMNTEAFF
TRBJ1-4 TRBV28 TRBD1 19 CASSQDRGHPQSGNEKLFF
TRBJ1-1 TRBV6-5 NA 14 CASRFRGGNTEAFF
TRBJ1-6 TRBV9 TRBD1 16 CASSASPGTANSPLHF
TRBJ2-1 TRBV14 TRBD2 15 CASSSTSGGYNEQFF
TRBJ2-7 TRBV12-5 NA 14 CASSFPGQHYEQYF
TRBJ1-5 TRBV5-4 NA 15 CASSEGIGSNQPQHF
TRBJ1-4 TRBV12-3/TRBV12-4 NA 13 CASRDSFNEKLFF
TRBJ1-1 TRBV5-4 NA 14 CASSKWGGNTEAFF
TRBJ2-3 TRBV7-9 NA 11 CASRRTDTQYF
TRBJ1-3 TRBV5-6 TRBD1 18 CASSFKGQGMRSGNTIYF
TRBJ2-5 TRBV6-1 NA 14 CASSEELHQETQYF
TRBJ1-2 TRBV28 NA 14 CASRIRGVSTGYTF
TRBJ2-7 TRBV6-6 TRBD1 14 CASRPQGAGYEQYF
TRBJ1-2 TRBV5-1 TRBD1 15 CASSPLTGGSYGYTF
TRBJ1-5 TRBV3-1/TRBV3-2 NA 15 CASSQGGLNNQPQHF
TRBJ2-5 TRBV21-1 NA 17 CASSKALRQGLQETQYF
TRBJ2-1 TRBV11-3 TRBD2 15 CASGGGTSGYNEQFF
TRBJ2-3 TRBV7-2 TRBD2 15 CASSKTGTSGDTQYF
TRBJ2-1 TRBV30 NA 12 CAWSIGRNEQFF
TRBJ2-2 TRBV5-1 NA 15 CASSLGGGNTGELFF
TRBJ2-7 TRBV7-8 TRBD1 15 CASSHRDRGPYEQYF
TRBJ2-1 TRBV18 TRBD2 13 CASSGTSYNEQFF
TRBJ2-1 TRBV5-1 TRBD1 14 CASSLLGTENEQFF
TRBJ2-5 TRBV6-2/TRBV6-3 NA 16 CASSPSFATSGETQYF